This passage covers 11 T cell receptor beta chains from one sample sequenced in a study of tissue T cells after allogeneic stem cell transplantation. Clones were read by immunoSEQ multiplex PCR, and TCRdb kept only the in-frame ones, dropping some. The table includes roughly 50,000 clones, about three quarters detected once. The sequenced sample consisted of sorted cells pooled from one or two spleens. The source of these receptors is a pool of C57BL/6 mice in good health.

As concerns this clone: Genes and germline come from the mouse. The observed sequence ends 1 residue before the CDR3 terminus, with the missing tail filled in from the germline J gene. This chain links TRBV2 with TRBJ2-5, with 11 bases that match TRBD2. Germline V CDR1 and CDR2: LGHNA, YSYQKL. The CDR3 covers 15 residues. V lost 1 base and J lost 6; bases outside the gene matches: 3. The CDR3 loop reads CASSQGTGGRDTQYF. CDR3 bases read: TGTGCCAGCAGCCAAGGGACTGGGGGGCGGGACACCCAGTAC. The full variable domain, with the rest looked up from reference TRBV2 and TRBJ2-5, is DPKIIQKPKYLVAVTGSEKILICEQYLGHNAMYWYRQSAKKPLEFMFSYSYQKLMDNQTASSRFQPQSSKKNHLDLQITALKPDDSATYFCASSQGTGGRDTQYFGPGTRLLVL.

Worth noting for this clone: Gene names follow the mouse nomenclature. The read ends 1 residue shy of where the CDR3 ends; the end is completed using the germline J gene. The gene calls are TRBV19 and TRBJ2-5, with D possibly being TRBD2 (6 bases). Germline V gene lookup returns CDR1 FNHDT and CDR2 SITEND (reference sequence). With 1 base removed from V and 4 bases from J, the gap between germline ends came to 10 bases. The CDR3 length is 14 residues. The CDR3 loop reads CASSITGGEDTQYF. Partial CDR3 DNA: TGTGCCAGCAGTATAACGGGGGGTGAAGACACCCAGTAC.

Of note for this clone: Genes and germline come from the mouse. The CDR3 DNA, read in part, is TGTGCCAGCAGCCAAGATCGCGGGGGCGCTGGAAATACGCTCTAT. Its translation is CASSQDRGGAGNTLY. The full CDR3 reads CASSQDRGGAGNTLYF. The V gene is TRBV5, the J gene TRBJ1-3; tentative D call: TRBD1 (6 bases). The read ends 1 residue shy of where the CDR3 ends; the end is completed using the germline J gene. Germline CDR1 is LGHNA and CDR2 is YNLKQL (reference sequence). Between the trimmed V and J ends, which lost 0 bases and 2 bases, there was a span of 11 bases. This CDR3 is 16 amino acids long.

Comments on this clone: Genes and germline are mouse. The read finishes 1 residue shy of the CDR3 end, and the germline J gene is used to complete it. The chain combines TRBV17 with TRBJ2-7; TRBD1 matches 10 bases. V gave up 6 bases and J gave up 8 bases; unmatched junction bases: 7. Germline V gives CDR1 MNHDT, CDR2 YYDKIL. The CDR3 spans 13 residues. The CDR3 bases that were read are TGTGCTAGCAGCATCCGGGACAGGGGAAAACAGTAC. The encoded protein is CASSIRDRGKQY. Given in full, the CDR3 is CASSIRDRGKQYF.

Concerning this clone: Germline and genes: mouse. The read terminates 1 residue ahead of where the CDR3 ends, so the germline J gene completes it. The rearrangement links TRBV13-3 to TRBJ2-3; TRBD1 or TRBD2 may be the D gene (6 bases each). The CDR3 totals 17 residues. Trimming took 0 bases from V and 0 from J, leaving 14 bases between them. CDR1 is NNHDY and CDR2 is SYVADS in the germline V gene. CDR3 DNA, as far as it was read: TGTGCCAGCAGTGATGCAGAGGGGGGAGGAAGTGCAGAAACGCTGTAT. This encodes CASSDAEGGGSAETLY. The CDR3 reads in full as CASSDAEGGGSAETLYF.

Concerning this clone: Each gene name is a mouse one. The read ends 1 residue shy of where the CDR3 ends; the end is completed using the germline J gene. This rearrangement joins TRBV13-2 to TRBJ2-7; tentative D call: TRBD2 (6 bases). The V end was cut by 4 bases, the J end by 0 bases, with 8 bases between. The germline V gene encodes CDR1 NNHNN and CDR2 SYGAGS (reference sequence). The CDR3 extends over 13 amino acids. CDR3 protein: CASGLGYSYEQYF. Partial CDR3 DNA: TGTGCCAGCGGTCTGGGGTACTCCTATGAACAGTAC.

This clone was seen once. Mouse names are used for the genes. The CDR3 end falls 1 residue outside the read, so it is completed with the germline J gene. This chain connects TRBV12-2 to TRBJ1-3; 7 bases fit TRBD1. Germline assignment: CDR1 SGHLS and CDR2 HYDKME. V lost 1 base, J lost 2 bases, and 1 base stayed unmatched. The CDR3 has 14 residues. The DNA read from the CDR3 is TGTGCCAGCTCTCTGAGGGGGCCTGGAAATACGCTCTAT. Its translation is CASSLRGPGNTLY. The whole CDR3 region reads CASSLRGPGNTLYF.

Comment on this clone: Germline and genes: mouse. The read stops 1 residue short of the end of the CDR3; the missing end is completed from the germline J gene. Additional DNA sequences in this sample encode the identical CDR3. The chain has TRBV2 and TRBJ1-2; D is uncertain. CDR1 and CDR2 (germline): LGHNA, YSYQKL. CDR3 length: 13 amino acids. V was clipped by 0 bases and J by 1 base, with 3 bases between them. CDR3 DNA, as far as it was read: TGTGCCAGCAGCCAAGACAGAAACTCCGACTACACC. Residues: CASSQDRNSDYT. The full CDR3 is CASSQDRNSDYTF.

Notes on this clone: Genes and germline come from the mouse. The read ends 1 residue early relative to the CDR3; the germline J gene fills the gap. The same CDR3 also results from other DNA sequences found in this sample. The chain couples TRBV5 to TRBJ2-3, with D perhaps matching TRBD1 (6 bases). Germline loops: CDR1 LGHNA, CDR2 YNLKQL (reference sequence). Trimming removed 0 bases from V and 0 bases from J, with 10 bases in between. The CDR3 length is 16 residues. The DNA read from the CDR3 is TGTGCCAGCAGCCAAGAAGGGGGTACTAGTGCAGAAACGCTGTAT. Its protein product is CASSQEGGTSAETLY. In full, the CDR3 reads CASSQEGGTSAETLYF.

Points on this clone: Gene names are the mouse ones. The read ends 1 residue before the CDR3 terminus; that terminus is restored from the germline J gene. The chain couples TRBV13-1 to TRBJ1-2, with no clear D. CDR3 size: 13 residues. V gave up 3 bases and J gave up 2 bases, with 8 bases separating them. Germline V gene lookup returns CDR1 NSHNY and CDR2 SYGAGN. The CDR3 bases that were read are TGTGCCAGCAGTGGGAGGGCCAACTCCGACTACACC. It encodes CASSGRANSDYT. The entire CDR3 sequence reads CASSGRANSDYTF.

Comment on this clone: The genes are named according to mouse. The DNA read from the CDR3 is TGTGCCAGCGGAGTGGGGGGGTCAAACACCGGGCAGCTCTAC. It yields the protein CASGVGGSNTGQLY. The entire CDR3 sequence reads CASGVGGSNTGQLYF. The V gene is TRBV13-2, the J gene TRBJ2-2, with TRBD2 identical over 8 bases. Read sequence stops 1 residue before the CDR3 end, and the germline J gene provides the missing end. After removal of 5 bases from V and 0 bases from J, the junction contained 3 bases not matched to a gene. Germline V gives CDR1 NNHNN, CDR2 SYGAGS (reference sequence). The CDR3 has 15 residues.